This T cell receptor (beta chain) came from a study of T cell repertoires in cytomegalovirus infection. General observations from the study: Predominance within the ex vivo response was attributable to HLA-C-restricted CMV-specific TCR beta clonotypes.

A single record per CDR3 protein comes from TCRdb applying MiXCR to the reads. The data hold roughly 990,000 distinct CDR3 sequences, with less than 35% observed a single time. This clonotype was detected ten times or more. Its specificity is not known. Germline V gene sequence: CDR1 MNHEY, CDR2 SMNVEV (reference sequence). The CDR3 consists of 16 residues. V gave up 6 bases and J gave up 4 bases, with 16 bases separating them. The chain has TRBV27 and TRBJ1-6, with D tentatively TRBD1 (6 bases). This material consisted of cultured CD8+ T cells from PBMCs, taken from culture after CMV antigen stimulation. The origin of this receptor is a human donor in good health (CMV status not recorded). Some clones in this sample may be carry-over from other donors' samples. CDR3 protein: CASRPGHITYNSPLHF. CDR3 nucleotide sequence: TGTGCCAGCAGGCCGGGACACATTACTTATAATTCACCCCTCCACTTT.